These 25 T cell receptor beta chains share one sample of origin, sequenced in a study of cytomegalovirus exposure and HLA in healthy donors. Primers for the PCR totalled 60 Vbeta and 13 Jbeta. Measured with immunoSEQ multiplex PCR; TCRdb has only the in-frame clones, and not every one. This repertoire shows around 120,000 clones, approximately 80% found once; its top ten account for 7.5% to 9%. Material: PBMCs. The receptor source for this set is a female donor in good health and CMV-seropositive.

This sequence joins TRBV5-1 and TRBJ2-7, with 10 bases lining up with TRBD1. CDR3 length equals 13 residues. V gave up 0 bases and J gave up 6 bases; unmatched junction bases: 0. Germline V gene sequence: CDR1 SGHRS, CDR2 YFSETQ. CDR3 coding DNA: TGCGCCAGCAGCTTGGGGACAGGGGGCGAGCAGTACTTC. Translation: CASSLGTGGEQYF. Full variable domain (rest looked up from reference TRBV5-1 and TRBJ2-7): KAGVTQTPRYLIKTRGQQVTLSCSPISGHRSVSWYQQTPGQGLQFLFEYFSETQRNKGNFPGRFSGRQFSNSRSEMNVSTLELGDSALYLCASSLGTGGEQYFGPGTRLTVT.

The genes are TRBV7-3 and TRBJ2-3; 7 bases match TRBD2. Trimming took 1 base from V and 9 from J; bases not matched to a gene: 4. The V gene's germline CDR1 is SGHTA and CDR2 FQGTGA. The CDR3 runs 13 residues. The CDR3 region is CASSLIRGGTQYF. The CDR3 bases are TGTGCCAGCAGCTTAATCCGCGGGGGAACGCAGTATTTT.

The chain combines TRBV7-4 with TRBJ1-1; 9 nucleotides align to TRBD1. V was pared by 4 bases and J by 0 bases, with 18 bases of the junction left unmatched. The germline V gene encodes CDR1 SGHVT and CDR2 SQSDAQ. The CDR3 runs to 20 residues. The CDR3 DNA sequence: TGTGCCAGCAGCTCTAAGGAATACTACAGGGGGCAGGCGATGAACACTGAAGCTTTCTTT. This codes for CASSSKEYYRGQAMNTEAFF.

V is TRBV11-2 and J is TRBJ2-1, with TRBD2 matching 8 bases. The CDR3 totals 16 residues. Germline loops: CDR1 SGHAT, CDR2 FQNNGV. V gave up 1 base and J gave up 1 base; unmatched junction bases: 3. For the CDR3, the DNA is TGTGCCAGCAGCTTAGCTAGCGGGCCTTCCTACAATGAGCAGTTCTTC. Encoded protein: CASSLASGPSYNEQFF.

CDR3 loop: CASSGGQGARYTEAFF. CDR3 bases: TGTGCCAGCAGTGGGGGACAGGGGGCGAGGTACACTGAAGCTTTCTTT. This chain joins TRBV2 and TRBJ1-1; 12 bases are shared with TRBD1. This CDR3 is built from 16 residues. Trimming cost V 4 bases and J 3 bases; bases outside gene matches: 6. Germline values: CDR1 SNHLY, CDR2 FYNNEI.

Comments on this clone: At one of its ends the junction is not consistent with the germline gene, which may arise from a read error. The rearrangement uses TRBV28 and TRBJ1-3, with 7 positions matching TRBD1. CDR1 is MDHEN, CDR2 SYDVKM, per germline. This CDR3 has 17 amino acids. CDR3 sequence: CASSLGQAFHSGDTIYF. The CDR3, as DNA: TGTGCCAGCAGCCTAGGACAGGCCTTTCACTCTGGAGACACCATATATTTT.

The table lists this clone with a count of one. The gene calls are TRBV10-2 and TRBJ2-5; 8 nucleotides match TRBD1. Germline V gives CDR1 WSHSY, CDR2 SAAADI. V trimming: 7 bases; J trimming: 5 bases; junction bases outside the gene matches: 6. There are 13 residues in the CDR3. The chain's CDR3 is CASIPGGGETQYF. The CDR3 coding sequence is TGCGCCAGCATCCCAGGGGGCGGGGAGACCCAGTACTTC.

This clone came up a few times. This chain connects TRBV19 to TRBJ2-6; TRBD2 agrees at 8 bases. CDR1 and CDR2 from the germline V gene are LNHDA and SQIVND (reference sequence). The CDR3 runs to 17 residues. After removal of 7 bases from V and 0 bases from J, the junction contained 8 bases not matched to a gene. The CDR3 DNA follows: TGTGCCAGTACCAGGACTAGCCGAAGCTCTGGGGCCAACGTCCTGACTTTC. It is translated as CASTRTSRSSGANVLTF.

This rearrangement joins TRBV18 to TRBJ2-1; no reliable D call. The CDR3 is 15 residues long. Per the germline V gene, CDR1 is KGHSH and CDR2 is LQKENI. Trimming took off 2 bases at V and 4 bases at J, with 12 bases between the two ends. The CDR3 sequence: CASSPSTSRYNEQFF. Here the CDR3 DNA reads TGTGCCAGCTCACCATCGACTTCAAGATACAATGAGCAGTTCTTC.

CDR3: CATSRDNRGPESPLHF. In DNA, the CDR3 is TGTGCCACCAGCAGAGATAACAGGGGGCCTGAATCACCCCTCCACTTT. V is TRBV15 and J is TRBJ1-6; 9 nucleotides align to TRBD1. The CDR3 runs to 16 residues. V gave up 0 bases and J gave up 10 bases; unmatched junction bases: 7. Germline V lookup: CDR1 LNHNV, CDR2 YYDKDF (reference sequence).

The gene calls are TRBV30 and TRBJ2-2; D might be TRBD1 (5 bases). With 4 bases removed from V and 2 bases from J, the gap between germline ends came to 8 bases. The CDR3 length is 13 residues. Germline CDR1 is GTSNPN and CDR2 is SVGIG (reference sequence). The CDR3 DNA reads TGTGCCTGGATCAGGGTTAACACCGGGGAGCTGTTTTTT. Its translation: CAWIRVNTGELFF.

The V gene is TRBV27, the J gene TRBJ2-7, with 9 bases identical to TRBD1. The CDR3 runs to 15 residues. With 2 bases clipped from V and 3 bases from J, the junction kept 5 bases outside the gene matches. The germline V gene has CDR1 MNHEY and CDR2 SMNVEV (reference sequence). DNA for the CDR3: TGTGCCAGCAGTTTAATGGGACAGGGCTTCTACGAGCAGTACTTC. It is translated as CASSLMGQGFYEQYF.

CDR3 region: CASGDRATYEQYF. CDR3 DNA sequence: TGTGCCAGCGGGGACAGGGCTACCTACGAGCAGTACTTC. The genes are TRBV6-6 and TRBJ2-7; TRBD1 aligns across 9 bases. This CDR3 spans 13 amino acids. Per germline, CDR1 MNHNY and CDR2 SVGAGI (reference sequence). The V segment lost 8 bases and the J segment 2 bases; nucleotides outside the gene matches: 4.

A few counts support this clone. The V gene is TRBV4-2, the J gene TRBJ2-3; TRBD2 aligns across 7 bases. CDR1 is LGHNA, CDR2 YNFKEQ, per germline. The length of the CDR3 is 13 residues. V was pared by 4 bases and J by 6 bases, with 4 bases of the junction left unmatched. CDR3 region: CASSPGGGDTQYF. Here the CDR3 DNA reads TGTGCCAGCAGCCCCGGGGGAGGGGATACGCAGTATTTT.

The rearrangement joins TRBV6-1 to TRBJ1-5, with D uncertain. V gave up 1 base and J gave up 4 bases, with 5 bases separating them. This CDR3 spans 13 amino acids. Germline CDR1 is MNHNS and CDR2 is SASEGT. The CDR3 reads CASSEGRNQPQHF. The DNA for the CDR3 is TGTGCCAGCAGTGAAGGCAGAAATCAGCCCCAGCATTTT.

The gene calls are TRBV5-1 and TRBJ1-1, with 8 nucleotides matching TRBD1. CDR3 length: 14 residues. The germline gives CDR1 SGHRS, CDR2 YFSETQ. The V segment lost 0 bases and the J segment 3 bases; nucleotides outside the gene matches: 1. The CDR3 nucleotides are TGCGCCAGCAGCTTGGTGGGACAGGACACTGAAGCTTTCTTT. Amino acids: CASSLVGQDTEAFF.

This chain connects TRBV7-6 to TRBJ2-1, with TRBD1 matching 8 bases. Germline values: CDR1 SGHVS, CDR2 FNYEAQ. V shed 5 bases, J shed 8 bases, and the junction held 11 bases outside the gene matches. The CDR3 spans 15 residues. The CDR3 sequence: CASSRQVRGQDEQFF. The CDR3 nucleotides are TGTGCCAGCAGCCGTCAAGTCAGGGGGCAGGATGAGCAGTTCTTC.

This chain connects TRBV29-1 to TRBJ1-2, with 10 bases fitting TRBD1. Trimming at V came to 6 bases and at J to 7 bases, leaving 8 bases not matched to a gene. CDR3 length equals 13 residues. The germline CDR1 and CDR2 sequences are SQVTM and ANQGSEA. In nucleotides, the CDR3 is TGCAGCGTCGCGGGACAGGGGATCGGTGGCTACACCTTC. It specifies CSVAGQGIGGYTF. The full variable domain, rest sourced from reference TRBV29-1 and TRBJ1-2, is SAVISQKPSRDICQRGTSLTIQCQVDSQVTMMFWYRQQPGQSLTLIATANQGSEATYESGFVIDKFPISRPNLTFSTLTVSNMSPEDSSIYLCSVAGQGIGGYTFGSGTRLTVV.

This sequence joins TRBV5-4 and TRBJ1-2; D is ambiguous. From germline, CDR1 is SGHNT and CDR2 YYREEE (reference sequence). The CDR3 consists of 13 residues. Trimming took 3 bases from V and 0 from J, leaving 6 bases between them. The CDR3 here is CASSYTPNYGYTF. As DNA, the CDR3 is TGTGCCAGCAGCTATACACCTAACTATGGCTACACCTTC.

This chain's CDR3 is CASSLAPPGQETQYF. For the CDR3, the DNA is TGTGCCAGCAGCTTAGCGCCGCCAGGGCAAGAGACCCAGTACTTC. The chain links TRBV7-6 to TRBJ2-5, with D maybe TRBD1 (5 bases). The ends were cut back, 0 bases at V and 2 bases at J, with 10 bases in the middle. The germline CDR1 and CDR2 sequences are SGHVS and FNYEAQ. The CDR3 has 15 amino acids.

The genes are TRBV5-1 and TRBJ1-3; 12 positions match TRBD1. After removal of 5 bases from V and 4 bases from J, the junction contained 13 bases not matched to a gene. CDR1 is SGHRS and CDR2 is YFSETQ in the germline V gene. This CDR3 has 18 residues. The CDR3 DNA reads TGCGCCAGCAGTCAAAATCCGGGACAGGGGGCGAAAGGAAACACCATATATTTT. Its translation is CASSQNPGQGAKGNTIYF.

This clone was picked up a small number of times. The chain uses TRBV7-9 and TRBJ2-2; D gene uncertain. Per the germline V gene, CDR1 is SEHNR and CDR2 is FQNEAQ (reference sequence). This CDR3 is built from 15 residues. The V and J ends lost 4 bases and 0 bases respectively, with 9 bases between them. The CDR3 sequence is CASSSPTTNTGELFF. The CDR3 nucleotides are TGTGCCAGCAGCTCACCAACAACGAACACCGGGGAGCTGTTTTTT.

For this clone: The same CDR3 also results from other DNA sequences found in this sample. This chain connects TRBV6-5 to TRBJ1-5, with 7 bases fitting TRBD1. There are 13 residues in the CDR3. Germline V gives CDR1 MNHEY, CDR2 SVGAGI. With 6 bases clipped from V and 4 bases from J, the junction kept 3 bases outside the gene matches. The CDR3 protein is CASSLQGNQPQHF. As DNA, the CDR3 is TGTGCCAGCAGCCTACAGGGGAATCAGCCCCAGCATTTT.

This clone was detected a few times. The CDR3 protein is CASSLGTGVSHGYTF. In DNA form, the CDR3 reads TGCGCCAGCAGCTTAGGGACAGGGGTTTCCCATGGCTACACCTTC. This chain uses TRBV5-1 with TRBJ1-2; 10 positions match TRBD1. Trimming took 2 bases from V and 6 from J; bases not matched to a gene: 7. This CDR3 spans 15 amino acids. Germline assignment: CDR1 SGHRS and CDR2 YFSETQ.

The V and J genes are TRBV6-6 and TRBJ2-3, with TRBD1 matching over 9 bases. Germline V lookup: CDR1 MNHNY, CDR2 SVGAGI (reference sequence). Germline trimming cut 5 bases from V and 3 bases from J; bases unmatched to any gene: 6. This CDR3 region has 15 residues. For the CDR3, the DNA is TGTGCCAGCAGTACCCTCGACAGGGGGACAGATACGCAGTATTTT. Translating gives CASSTLDRGTDTQYF.